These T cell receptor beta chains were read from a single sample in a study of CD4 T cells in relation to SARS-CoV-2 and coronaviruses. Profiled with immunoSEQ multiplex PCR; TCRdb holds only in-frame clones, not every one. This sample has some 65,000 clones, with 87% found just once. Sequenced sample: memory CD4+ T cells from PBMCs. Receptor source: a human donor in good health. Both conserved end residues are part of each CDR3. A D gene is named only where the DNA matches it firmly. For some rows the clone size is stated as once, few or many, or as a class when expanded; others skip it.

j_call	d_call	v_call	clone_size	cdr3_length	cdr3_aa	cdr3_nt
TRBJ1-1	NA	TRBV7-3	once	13	CASSLGQRAEAFF	TGTGCCAGCAGCTTAGGCCAGCGAGCTGAAGCTTTCTTT
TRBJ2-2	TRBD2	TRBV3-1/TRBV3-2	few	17	CASSQDWGLAGGGELFF	TGTGCCAGCAGCCAAGATTGGGGACTAGCGGGAGGAGGGGAGCTGTTTTTT
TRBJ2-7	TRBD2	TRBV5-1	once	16	CASSLGGTSRTYEQYF	TGCGCCAGCAGCTTGGGCGGGACTAGCCGGACCTACGAGCAGTACTTC
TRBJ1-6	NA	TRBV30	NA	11	CCAGDDSPLHF	TGTTGTGCGGGGGACGATTCACCCCTCCACTTT
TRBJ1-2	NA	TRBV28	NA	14	CASSLLIGQDGYTF	TGTGCCAGCAGTTTACTTATAGGCCAAGATGGCTACACCTTC
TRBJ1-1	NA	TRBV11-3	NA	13	CASSLDMGTEAFF	TGTGCCAGCAGCCTCGACATGGGGACTGAAGCTTTCTTT
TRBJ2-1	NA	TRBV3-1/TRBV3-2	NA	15	CASSQDGSRNNEQFF	TGTGCCAGCAGCCAAGATGGCAGCCGTAACAATGAGCAGTTCTTC
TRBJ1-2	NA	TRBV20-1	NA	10	CSARDYGYTF	TGCAGTGCTAGGGACTATGGCTACACCTTC
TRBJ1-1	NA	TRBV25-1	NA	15	CASSESPTGLTEAFF	TGTGCCAGCAGTGAATCCCCCACAGGGCTCACTGAAGCTTTCTTT
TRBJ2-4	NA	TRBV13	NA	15	CASSTGGLLAGIQYF	TGTGCCAGCAGCACCGGGGGATTGCTCGCGGGCATTCAGTACTTC
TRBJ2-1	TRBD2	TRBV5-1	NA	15	CASSVGTSGYNEQFF	TGCGCCAGCAGCGTCGGGACTAGCGGATACAATGAGCAGTTCTTC
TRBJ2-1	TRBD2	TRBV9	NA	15	CASSVDPGGPNEQFF	TGTGCCAGCAGCGTAGATCCGGGGGGTCCAAATGAGCAGTTCTTC
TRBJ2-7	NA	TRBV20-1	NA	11	CSARDEVEQYF	TGCAGTGCTAGGGACGAGGTCGAGCAGTACTTC
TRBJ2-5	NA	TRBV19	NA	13	CASRRGVQETQYF	TGTGCCAGCCGGCGGGGAGTCCAAGAGACCCAGTACTTC
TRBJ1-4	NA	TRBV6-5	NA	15	CASSRGATANEKLFF	TGTGCCAGCAGCCGGGGGGCGACAGCTAATGAAAAACTGTTTTTT